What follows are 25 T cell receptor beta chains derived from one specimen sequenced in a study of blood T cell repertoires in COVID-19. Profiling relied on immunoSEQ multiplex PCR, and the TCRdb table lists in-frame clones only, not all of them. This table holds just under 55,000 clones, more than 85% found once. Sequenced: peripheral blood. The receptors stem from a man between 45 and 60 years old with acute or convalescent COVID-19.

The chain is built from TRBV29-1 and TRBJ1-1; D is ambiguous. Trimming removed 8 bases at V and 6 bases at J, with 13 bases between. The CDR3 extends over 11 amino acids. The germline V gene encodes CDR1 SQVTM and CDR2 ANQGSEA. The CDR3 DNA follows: TGCAGCCATAGAAACGCTGCTGAAGCTTTCTTT. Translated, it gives CSHRNAAEAFF.

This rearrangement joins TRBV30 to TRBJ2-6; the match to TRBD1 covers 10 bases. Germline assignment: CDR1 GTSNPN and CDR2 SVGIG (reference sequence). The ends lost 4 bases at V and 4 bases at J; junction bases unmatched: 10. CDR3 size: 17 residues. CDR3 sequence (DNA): TGTGCCTGGACCGCCGGGACAGGGGTCCTCGGGGCCAACGTCCTGACTTTC. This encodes CAWTAGTGVLGANVLTF.

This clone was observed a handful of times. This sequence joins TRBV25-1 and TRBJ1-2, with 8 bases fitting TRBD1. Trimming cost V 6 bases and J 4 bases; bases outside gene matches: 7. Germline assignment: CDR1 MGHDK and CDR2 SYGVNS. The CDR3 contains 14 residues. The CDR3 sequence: CASRKGQGSYGYTF. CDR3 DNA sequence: TGTGCCAGCAGAAAAGGACAGGGAAGCTATGGCTACACCTTC.

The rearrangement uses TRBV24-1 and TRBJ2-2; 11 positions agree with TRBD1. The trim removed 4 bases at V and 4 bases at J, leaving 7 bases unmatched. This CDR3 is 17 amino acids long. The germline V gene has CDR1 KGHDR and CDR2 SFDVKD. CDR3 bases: TGTGCCACCAGTGACCAAGGACAGGGGGCGCGCACCGGGGAGCTGTTTTTT. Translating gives CATSDQGQGARTGELFF.

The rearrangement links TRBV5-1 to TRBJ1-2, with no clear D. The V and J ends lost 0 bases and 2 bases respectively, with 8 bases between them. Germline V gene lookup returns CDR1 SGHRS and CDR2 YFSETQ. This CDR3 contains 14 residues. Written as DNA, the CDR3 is TGCGCCAGCAGCTTGGTGGTGGGCAACTATGGCTACACCTTC. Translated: CASSLVVGNYGYTF.

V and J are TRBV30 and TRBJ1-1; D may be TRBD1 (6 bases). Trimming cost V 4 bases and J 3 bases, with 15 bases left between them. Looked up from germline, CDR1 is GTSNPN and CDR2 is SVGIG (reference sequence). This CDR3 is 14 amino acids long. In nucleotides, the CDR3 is TGTGCCTGGATCTTACTCAGGGGAGACACTGAAGCTTTCTTT. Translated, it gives CAWILLRGDTEAFF. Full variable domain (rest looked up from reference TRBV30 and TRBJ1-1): SQTIHQWPATLVQPVGSPLSLECTVEGTSNPNLYWYRQAAGRGLQLLFYSVGIGQISSEVPQNLSASRPQDRQFILSSKKLLLSDSGFYLCAWILLRGDTEAFFGQGTRLTVV.

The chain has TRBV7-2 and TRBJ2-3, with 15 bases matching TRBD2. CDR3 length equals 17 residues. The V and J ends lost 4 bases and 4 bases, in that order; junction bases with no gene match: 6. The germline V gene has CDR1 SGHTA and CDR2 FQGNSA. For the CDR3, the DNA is TGTGCCAGCAGCTCTAGGACTAGCGGGAGGGCCCCAGATACGCAGTATTTT. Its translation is CASSSRTSGRAPDTQYF.

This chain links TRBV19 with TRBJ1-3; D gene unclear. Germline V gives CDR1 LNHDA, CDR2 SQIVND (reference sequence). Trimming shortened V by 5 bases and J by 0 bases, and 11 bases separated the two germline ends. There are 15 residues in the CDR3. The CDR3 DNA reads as TGTGCCAGTAGTCCCCGAGGAGGCTCTGGAAACACCATATATTTT. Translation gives CASSPRGGSGNTIYF.

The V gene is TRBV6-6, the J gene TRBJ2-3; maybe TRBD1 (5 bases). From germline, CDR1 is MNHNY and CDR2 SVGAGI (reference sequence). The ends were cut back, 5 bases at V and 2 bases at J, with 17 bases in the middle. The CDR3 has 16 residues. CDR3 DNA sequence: TGTGCCAGCAGTACCCGTAGACAGTTAGACACAGATACGCAGTATTTT. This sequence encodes CASSTRRQLDTDTQYF.

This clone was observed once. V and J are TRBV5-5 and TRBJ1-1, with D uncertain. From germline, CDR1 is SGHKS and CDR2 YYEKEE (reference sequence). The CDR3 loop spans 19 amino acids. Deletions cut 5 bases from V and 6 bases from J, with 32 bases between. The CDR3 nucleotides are TGTGCCAGCAGAAATTATGTTATCGCGGCTAGTCGACGAAGGTCTGAAGCTTTCTTT. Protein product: CASRNYVIAASRRRSEAFF.

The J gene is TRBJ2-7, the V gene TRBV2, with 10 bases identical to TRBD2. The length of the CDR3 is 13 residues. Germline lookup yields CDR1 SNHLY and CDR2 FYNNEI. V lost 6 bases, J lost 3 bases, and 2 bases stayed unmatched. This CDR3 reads CASRLAGIYEQYF. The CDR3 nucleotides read TGTGCCAGCAGACTAGCGGGAATCTACGAGCAGTACTTC.

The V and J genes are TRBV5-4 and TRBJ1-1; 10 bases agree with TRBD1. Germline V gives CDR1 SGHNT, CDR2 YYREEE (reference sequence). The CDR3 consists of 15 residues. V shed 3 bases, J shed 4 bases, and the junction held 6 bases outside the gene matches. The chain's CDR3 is CASSYRQGARTEAFF. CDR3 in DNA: TGTGCCAGCAGCTACCGACAGGGGGCGCGCACTGAAGCTTTCTTT.

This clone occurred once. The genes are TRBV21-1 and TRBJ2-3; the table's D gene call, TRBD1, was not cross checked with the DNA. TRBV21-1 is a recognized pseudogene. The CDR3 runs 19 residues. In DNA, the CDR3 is TGTGCCAGCAGCAAGCCCCCTCCCCTCCGCCTCCAGATGGCAGATACGCAGTATTTT. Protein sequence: CASSKPPPLRLQMADTQYF.

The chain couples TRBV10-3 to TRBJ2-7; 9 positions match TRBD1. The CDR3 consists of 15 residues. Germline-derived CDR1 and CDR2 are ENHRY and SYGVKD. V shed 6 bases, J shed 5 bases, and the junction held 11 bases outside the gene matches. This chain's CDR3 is CAIRGIGTGNHEQYF. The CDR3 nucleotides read TGTGCCATCAGGGGGATCGGGACAGGGAACCACGAGCAGTACTTC.

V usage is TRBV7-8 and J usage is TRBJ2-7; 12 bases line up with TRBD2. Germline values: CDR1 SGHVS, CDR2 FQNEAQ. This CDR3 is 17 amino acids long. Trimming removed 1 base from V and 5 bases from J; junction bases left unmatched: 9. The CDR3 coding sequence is TGTGCCAGCAGCTTAGATCGTTCTAGCGGGAGGGCCCACGAGCAGTACTTC. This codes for CASSLDRSSGRAHEQYF.

The CDR3 protein is CASSQVRLGQGYGYTF. In DNA, the CDR3 is TGTGCCAGCAGCCAAGTTCGGTTGGGACAGGGTTATGGCTACACCTTC. The V gene is TRBV3-1 (or the pseudogene TRBV3-2), the J gene TRBJ1-2; 9 nucleotides agree with TRBD1. CDR3 length: 16 residues. V trimming: 1 base; J trimming: 5 bases; junction bases outside the gene matches: 8. Per germline, CDR1 LGHDT and CDR2 YNNKEL (reference sequence).

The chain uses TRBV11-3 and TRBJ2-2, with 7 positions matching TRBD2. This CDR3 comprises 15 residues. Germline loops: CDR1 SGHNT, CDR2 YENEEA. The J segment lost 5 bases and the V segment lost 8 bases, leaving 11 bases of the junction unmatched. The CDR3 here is CASVLGGLMTGELFF. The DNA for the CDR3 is TGTGCCAGCGTACTGGGAGGGCTAATGACCGGGGAGCTGTTTTTT.

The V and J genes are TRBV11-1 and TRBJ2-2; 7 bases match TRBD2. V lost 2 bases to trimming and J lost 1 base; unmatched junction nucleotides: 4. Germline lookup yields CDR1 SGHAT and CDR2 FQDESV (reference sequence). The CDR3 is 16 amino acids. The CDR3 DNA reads TGTGCCAGCAGCTTATTGGCTAGCGGGAACACCGGGGAGCTGTTTTTT. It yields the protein CASSLLASGNTGELFF.

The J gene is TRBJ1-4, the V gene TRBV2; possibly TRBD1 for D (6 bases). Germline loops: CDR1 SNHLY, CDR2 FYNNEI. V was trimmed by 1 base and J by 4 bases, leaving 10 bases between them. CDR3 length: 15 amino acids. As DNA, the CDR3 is TGTGCCAGCAGTGAAGATCAGGGGAGTAATGAAAAACTGTTTTTT. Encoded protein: CASSEDQGSNEKLFF.

CDR3 DNA: TGTGCCAGCAGCTTAGTCTCCGGTGACTACCTTAGGGCTTTCTTT. Its protein is CASSLVSGDYLRAFF. The rearrangement links TRBV7-2 to TRBJ1-1, with D unclear. CDR1 is SGHTA, CDR2 FQGNSA, per germline. Trimming left V 1 base short and J 11 bases short, with 20 bases between. The CDR3 totals 15 residues.

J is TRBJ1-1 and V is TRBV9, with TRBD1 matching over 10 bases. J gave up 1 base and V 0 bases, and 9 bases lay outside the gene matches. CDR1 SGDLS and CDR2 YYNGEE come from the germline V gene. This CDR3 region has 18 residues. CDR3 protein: CASSVAPDRGIWNTEAFF. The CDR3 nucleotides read TGTGCCAGCAGCGTAGCCCCGGACAGGGGGATTTGGAACACTGAAGCTTTCTTT. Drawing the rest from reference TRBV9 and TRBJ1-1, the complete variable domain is DSGVTQTPKHLITATGQRVTLRCSPRSGDLSVYWYQQSLDQGLQFLIQYYNGEERAKGNILERFSAQQFPDLHSELNLSSLELGDSALYFCASSVAPDRGIWNTEAFFGQGTRLTVV.

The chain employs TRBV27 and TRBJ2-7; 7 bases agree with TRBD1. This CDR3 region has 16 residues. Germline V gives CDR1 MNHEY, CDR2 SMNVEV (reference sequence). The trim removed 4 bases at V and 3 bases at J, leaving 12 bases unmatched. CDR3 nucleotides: TGTGCCAGCAGTTACCAGACAGGGTCCTTGTTCTACGAGCAGTACTTC. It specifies CASSYQTGSLFYEQYF.

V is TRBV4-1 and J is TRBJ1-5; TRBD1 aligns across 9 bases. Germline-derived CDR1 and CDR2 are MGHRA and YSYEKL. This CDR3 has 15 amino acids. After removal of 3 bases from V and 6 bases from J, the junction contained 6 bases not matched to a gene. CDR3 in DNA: TGCGCCAGCAGCCAGACCGGGACAGGGCTTCAGCCCCAGCATTTT. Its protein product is CASSQTGTGLQPQHF.

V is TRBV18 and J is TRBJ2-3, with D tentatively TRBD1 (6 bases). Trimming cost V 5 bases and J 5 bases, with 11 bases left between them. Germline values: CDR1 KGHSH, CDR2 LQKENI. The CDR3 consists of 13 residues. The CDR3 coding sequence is TGTGCCAGCTCAGCCCCGGGACAAGATACGCAGTATTTT. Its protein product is CASSAPGQDTQYF.

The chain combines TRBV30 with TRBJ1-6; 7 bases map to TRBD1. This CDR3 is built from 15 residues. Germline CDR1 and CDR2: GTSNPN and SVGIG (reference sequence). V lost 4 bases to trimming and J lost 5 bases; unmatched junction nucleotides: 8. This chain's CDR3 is CAWIGRDSDNSPLHF. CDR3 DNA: TGTGCCTGGATTGGCCGGGACAGCGATAATTCACCCCTCCACTTT.